This T cell receptor (beta chain) comes out of a study of CDR3 diversity in severe acne. With V trimmed by 4 bases and J by 10 bases, 20 bases remained unmatched. CDR1 is SGHRS and CDR2 is YFSETQ in the germline V gene. This CDR3 comprises 18 residues. TCRdb re-analysed the PCR reads in MiXCR, keeping a single row per CDR3 protein. This repertoire shows more than 85,000 distinct CDR3 sequences, about 49% found once; its top ten account for roughly 10%. The chain employs TRBV5-1 and TRBJ2-1, with TRBD2 matching over 10 bases. The sequence was collected from a male donor with severe acne vulgaris. Material for sequencing was blood. The CDR3, as DNA: TGCGCCAGCAGCAGGATAGCGGGGGGCGGGAGGGCCTTACGGGAGCAGTTCTTC. It encodes CASSRIAGGGRALREQFF.